One sample yielded the 32 T cell receptor beta chains listed below, sequenced in a study of T cells in Graves' hyperthyroidism and ophthalmopathy. Amplification of TCR beta CDR3 regions was performed using RNA transcripts as template. When the TCR CDR3 underwent first-round RT-PCR, the HTBI primer set was used. In TCRdb, the multiplex PCR reads were re-called with MiXCR into one record per CDR3 protein. The repertoire holds about 740,000 distinct CDR3 sequences, with 12% to 15% as singletons. Sequenced: blood. The receptors stem from a woman aged 18-30 years with Graves' hyperthyroidism.

This clonotype was seen ten or more times. The CDR3 loop is CASSSPMNEQFF. CDR3 bases: TGTGCCAGCAGCTCCCCTATGAATGAGCAGTTCTTC. This chain links TRBV11-2 with TRBJ2-1; D remains ambiguous. CDR3 size: 12 residues. Trimming took 4 bases from V and 7 from J, leaving 8 bases between them. Germline loops: CDR1 SGHAT, CDR2 FQNNGV.

The chain uses TRBV27 and TRBJ2-7, with 8 bases fitting TRBD1. The germline V gene encodes CDR1 MNHEY and CDR2 SMNVEV (reference sequence). With 8 bases clipped from V and 3 bases from J, the junction kept 9 bases outside the gene matches. This CDR3 comprises 14 residues. The CDR3 DNA reads as TGTGCCAGCCTAGTGAGGACAGGGAGCTACGAGCAGTACTTC. Its protein is CASLVRTGSYEQYF.

This clonotype was detected ten times or more. The chain joins TRBV11-2 to TRBJ2-2; D is undetermined. Germline assignment: CDR1 SGHAT and CDR2 FQNNGV. The CDR3 totals 14 residues. The V gene lost 3 bases and the J gene lost 7 bases, with 12 bases spanning the gap. The CDR3 reads CASSFIEVGGELFF. CDR3 nucleotides: TGTGCCAGCAGCTTCATTGAGGTCGGCGGGGAGCTGTTTTTT.

The table lists this clonotype with many counts. The chain joins TRBV6-5 to TRBJ2-2; maybe TRBD2 (5 bases). Trimming pared 2 bases from V and 4 bases from J, leaving 8 bases between. The CDR3 runs to 14 residues. Germline CDR1 MNHEY, CDR2 SVGAGI. CDR3 sequence (DNA): TGTGCCAGCAGTTACCCGGGATCCACCGGGGAGCTGTTTTTT. This gives the protein CASSYPGSTGELFF.

CDR3 residues: CAWSPDPMSPLHF. As DNA, the CDR3 is TGTGCCTGGAGTCCCGATCCTATGTCACCCCTCCACTTT. This chain links TRBV30 with TRBJ1-6; D call uncertain. Per the germline V gene, CDR1 is GTSNPN and CDR2 is SVGIG (reference sequence). Trimming pared 2 bases from V and 10 bases from J, leaving 12 bases between. CDR3 size: 13 residues. Drawing the rest from reference TRBV30 and TRBJ1-6, the complete variable domain is SQTIHQWPATLVQPVGSPLSLECTVEGTSNPNLYWYRQAAGRGLQLLFYSVGIGQISSEVPQNLSASRPQDRQFILSSKKLLLSDSGFYLCAWSPDPMSPLHFGNGTRLTVT.

This clonotype was picked up many times. The chain has TRBV11-2 and TRBJ2-1; 10 nucleotides match TRBD2. The CDR3 extends over 15 amino acids. CDR1 is SGHAT and CDR2 is FQNNGV in the germline V gene. Losses at the gene ends were 4 bases for V and 8 bases for J; bases not matched to a gene: 8. Here the CDR3 DNA reads TGTGCCAGCAGCTCCCTAGCGGGAGCCGGGGATGAGCAGTTCTTC. Encoded protein: CASSSLAGAGDEQFF.

The CDR3 nucleotides are TGTGCCAGCAGCGACCGGGACAGAGGCCTGGCAAAGTACTTC. This encodes CASSDRDRGLAKYF. V is TRBV6-2 or TRBV6-3 and J is TRBJ2-4, with 7 positions matching TRBD1. Germline CDR1 MNHEY, CDR2 SVGEGT. This CDR3 region has 14 residues. V was pared by 6 bases and J by 14 bases, with 16 bases of the junction left unmatched.

The chain is built from TRBV14 and TRBJ2-7, with TRBD2 as a possible D gene (6 bases). V lost 1 base and J lost 4, with 20 bases in between. CDR1 SGHDN and CDR2 FVKESK come from the germline V gene. The CDR3 is 17 residues long. Written as DNA, the CDR3 is TGTGCCAGCAGCCAAGTGATCGGGGGAGGAGTTTCATACGAGCAGTACTTC. It is translated as CASSQVIGGGVSYEQYF.

This clonotype was observed many times. The chain combines TRBV7-9 with TRBJ2-3, with D possibly TRBD2 on 6 matching bases. The CDR3 runs 15 residues. V lost 4 bases and J lost 0, with 11 bases in between. CDR1 is SEHNR and CDR2 is FQNEAQ in the germline V gene (reference sequence). CDR3 nucleotide sequence: TGTGCCAGCAGCTCCGGGACTGTTAGCACAGATACGCAGTATTTT. Amino acids: CASSSGTVSTDTQYF.

The CDR3 DNA sequence: TGTGCCAGCAGTGACTCGAAACAGGTGAAGACTTTGAACACTGAAGCTTTCTTT. Its translation is CASSDSKQVKTLNTEAFF. The genes are TRBV6-4 and TRBJ1-1, with a possible D match to TRBD1 (5 bases). The CDR3 runs to 18 residues. With 0 bases removed from V and 0 bases from J, the gap between germline ends came to 17 bases. Germline lookup yields CDR1 MRHNA and CDR2 SNTAGT.

There are a few counts of this clonotype. This chain uses TRBV6-9 with TRBJ1-5; 7 bases agree with TRBD1. The germline V gene encodes CDR1 MNHGY and CDR2 SVAAGI. J lost 3 bases, V lost 6 bases, and 5 bases had no gene match. CDR3 length equals 14 residues. The CDR3 nucleotides read TGTGCCAGCAGACTACAGGGGATCAATCAGCCCCAGCATTTT. This codes for CASRLQGINQPQHF.

This clonotype was found many times. This rearrangement joins TRBV6-5 to TRBJ1-1; TRBD1 matches at 10 bases. V dropped 1 base and J dropped 0; count of bases not matched to a gene: 11. The CDR3 covers 19 residues. The germline CDR1 and CDR2 sequences are MNHEY and SVGAGI. The CDR3 sequence is CASSYFPTGGRGMNTEAFF. The CDR3 DNA sequence: TGTGCCAGCAGTTACTTTCCGACAGGGGGCAGAGGGATGAACACTGAAGCTTTCTTT.

This clonotype came up many times. This chain links TRBV3-1 with TRBJ2-7; perhaps D is TRBD1 or TRBD2 (6 bases each). CDR3 length: 15 residues. Trimming pared 0 bases from V and 2 bases from J, leaving 11 bases between. In germline, CDR1 is LGHDT, CDR2 YNNKEL (reference sequence). The CDR3 DNA sequence: TGTGCCAGCAGCCAAGACGTGGGGGGCCCCTACGAGCAGTACTTC. This codes for CASSQDVGGPYEQYF.

This clonotype occurred many times. V usage is TRBV11-2 and J usage is TRBJ1-1; D is unclear. Germline CDR1 is SGHAT and CDR2 is FQNNGV. V shed 5 bases and J shed 7 bases, with 14 bases lying between them. This CDR3 is built from 13 residues. CDR3 in DNA: TGTGCCAGCAGCAAACAAGCACCGTTTGAAGCTTTCTTT. Amino acid sequence: CASSKQAPFEAFF.

This chain uses TRBV5-1 with TRBJ2-7; 9 bases align to TRBD2. The V segment lost 5 bases and the J segment 4 bases; nucleotides outside the gene matches: 13. Looked up from germline, CDR1 is SGHRS and CDR2 is YFSETQ. This CDR3 has 16 residues. In DNA form, the CDR3 reads TGCGCCAGCAGGGAAGACCCCAGCGGGAGGTGGTACGAGCAGTACTTC. It is translated as CASREDPSGRWYEQYF.

This clonotype was picked up many times. V is TRBV30 and J is TRBJ2-3; TRBD2 agrees at 14 bases. V shed 7 bases and J 5 bases; nucleotides not matched to a gene: 11. Germline V lookup: CDR1 GTSNPN, CDR2 SVGIG (reference sequence). There are 16 residues in the CDR3. CDR3 sequence: CAYLRGLAGDGDTQYF. The CDR3 region has the DNA TGTGCCTATTTGAGGGGACTAGCGGGAGATGGAGATACGCAGTATTTT.

In its sample, this clonotype was seen many times. V gene TRBV28 combines with J gene TRBJ2-2; tentative D call: TRBD2 (5 bases). The CDR3 sequence is 15 residues long. Germline-derived CDR1 and CDR2 are MDHEN and SYDVKM. Trimming removed 6 bases at V and 4 bases at J, with 15 bases between. CDR3: CASRPRALATGELFF. The DNA of the CDR3 is TGTGCCAGCAGGCCCCGGGCCCTAGCCACCGGGGAGCTGTTTTTT.

About this clonotype: The junction shows a germline mismatch at one end, possibly a read error. The gene calls are TRBV3-1 and TRBJ2-1, with D perhaps being TRBD1 or TRBD2 (5 bases each). Germline V gene sequence: CDR1 LGHDT, CDR2 YNNKEL (reference sequence). The CDR3 has 17 residues. The CDR3 reads CASSQGLPEGPYNEQLF. The CDR3 DNA sequence: TGTGCCAGCAGCCAAGGCCTTCCCGAGGGGCCTTACAATGAGCAGCTCTTC.

This clonotype was picked up a small number of times. The chain joins TRBV24-1 to TRBJ1-1; 9 nucleotides align to TRBD1. The CDR3 is made up of 15 amino acids. The V segment lost 2 bases and the J segment 5 bases; nucleotides outside the gene matches: 5. Per germline, CDR1 KGHDR and CDR2 SFDVKD. CDR3 sequence: CATSDSGTGKTEAFF. The CDR3 DNA reads as TGTGCCACCAGTGATTCAGGGACAGGGAAGACTGAAGCTTTCTTT.

This clonotype was detected many times. V is TRBV4-1 and J is TRBJ2-1, with 14 bases matching TRBD2. Trimming at V came to 4 bases and at J to 7 bases, leaving 12 bases not matched to a gene. The CDR3 has 18 residues. CDR1 and CDR2 from the germline V gene are MGHRA and YSYEKL. The CDR3 region has the DNA TGCGCCAGCAGCCTTGGACTAGCGGGAGGAGCACGGTTGAATGAGCAGTTCTTC. As protein: CASSLGLAGGARLNEQFF.

This clonotype occurred many times. The chain couples TRBV5-1 to TRBJ1-1, with D maybe TRBD1 (5 bases). This CDR3 spans 14 amino acids. The germline gives CDR1 SGHRS, CDR2 YFSETQ. Trimming removed 4 bases at V and 3 bases at J, with 13 bases between. CDR3: CASSGADSHTEAFF. For the CDR3, the DNA is TGCGCCAGCAGCGGGGCTGACTCACACACTGAAGCTTTCTTT.

This clonotype was observed many times. The chain recombines TRBV7-2 with TRBJ2-7; D unresolved. Trimming took off 1 base at V and 0 bases at J, with 7 bases between the two ends. This CDR3 contains 14 residues. The V gene's germline CDR1 is SGHTA and CDR2 FQGNSA. The CDR3 reads CASSLVWGSYEQYF. CDR3 nucleotide sequence: TGTGCCAGCAGCTTAGTTTGGGGCTCCTACGAGCAGTACTTC. The full variable domain, completed using reference TRBV7-2 and TRBJ2-7, is GAGVSQSPSNKVTEKGKDVELRCDPISGHTALYWYRQSLGQGLEFLIYFQGNSAPDKSGLPSDRFSAERTGGSVSTLTIQRTQQEDSAVYLCASSLVWGSYEQYFGPGTRLTVT.

This clonotype appeared many times. The rearrangement links TRBV7-9 to TRBJ2-7, with 8 bases aligning to TRBD2. Germline loops: CDR1 SEHNR, CDR2 FQNEAQ (reference sequence). V shed 7 bases and J 6 bases; nucleotides not matched to a gene: 20. This CDR3 has 17 residues. The CDR3 loop is CASTPPWGQAGAAEQYF. CDR3 sequence (DNA): TGTGCCAGCACCCCACCCTGGGGTCAAGCGGGAGCTGCCGAGCAGTACTTC. Filled out from reference TRBV7-9 and TRBJ2-7, the complete variable domain reads DTGVSQNPRHKITKRGQNVTFRCDPISEHNRLYWYRQTLGQGPEFLTYFQNEAQLEKSRLLSDRFSAERPKGSFSTLEIQRTEQGDSAMYLCASTPPWGQAGAAEQYFGPGTRLTVT.

The chain uses TRBV10-3 and TRBJ1-5, with D unresolved. Germline CDR1 ENHRY, CDR2 SYGVKD. Trimming took 0 bases from V and 5 from J, leaving 5 bases between them. The CDR3 loop spans 13 amino acids. The chain's CDR3 is CAISESGYQPQHF. The CDR3 DNA reads TGTGCCATCAGTGAGTCGGGTTATCAGCCCCAGCATTTT.

In its sample, this clonotype was seen many times. V is TRBV20-1 and J is TRBJ1-6; D uncertain. The CDR3 has 14 amino acids. V was shortened by 5 bases and J by 5 bases, with 13 bases between the two germline ends. Germline CDR1 DFQATT, CDR2 SNEGSKA (reference sequence). The CDR3 DNA follows: TGCAGTGCTGCCGGACGGTCTGATAATTCACCCCTCCACTTT. Its protein is CSAAGRSDNSPLHF.

This chain links TRBV5-6 with TRBJ2-5, with D uncertain. Germline V gene data show CDR1 as SGHDT and CDR2 as YYEEEE. V lost 0 bases and J 5 bases, leaving 5 bases between the germline ends. The CDR3 totals 12 residues. The CDR3 DNA is TGTGCCAGCAGCTTGGCGAAGGAGACCCAGTACTTC. This gives the protein CASSLAKETQYF.

At least ten counts were recorded for this clonotype. This chain links TRBV30 with TRBJ2-5; maybe TRBD2 (6 bases). V was shortened by 4 bases and J by 3 bases, with 9 bases between the two germline ends. The CDR3 totals 12 residues. Germline V gene data show CDR1 as GTSNPN and CDR2 as SVGIG (reference sequence). The chain's CDR3 is CAWMGGKETQYF. The CDR3 DNA reads TGTGCCTGGATGGGGGGAAAAGAGACCCAGTACTTC. Combining the CDR3 with reference TRBV30 and TRBJ2-5 gives the whole variable domain SQTIHQWPATLVQPVGSPLSLECTVEGTSNPNLYWYRQAAGRGLQLLFYSVGIGQISSEVPQNLSASRPQDRQFILSSKKLLLSDSGFYLCAWMGGKETQYFGPGTRLLVL.

This clonotype appeared a few times. The CDR3 DNA is TGTGCCAGCTCACCGACGTCAGGGAAAAATCAGCCCCAGCATTTT. This codes for CASSPTSGKNQPQHF. The rearrangement links TRBV18 to TRBJ1-5, with D possibly matching TRBD1 (5 bases). CDR3 size: 15 residues. Trimming pared 3 bases from V and 4 bases from J, leaving 13 bases between. CDR1 and CDR2 (germline): KGHSH, LQKENI.

The chain carries TRBV29-1 and TRBJ2-4; a possible D gene is TRBD2 (6 bases). Germline V lookup: CDR1 SQVTM, CDR2 ANQGSEA. The V gene lost 7 bases and the J gene lost 0 bases, with 10 bases spanning the gap. The CDR3 has 13 amino acids. The CDR3 loop reads CSGIAEAKNIQYF. CDR3 DNA: TGCAGCGGTATAGCGGAAGCCAAAAACATTCAGTACTTC.

The sample holds many counts of this clonotype. The rearrangement joins TRBV11-2 to TRBJ2-1; 11 bases fit TRBD1. The J segment lost 8 bases and the V segment lost 3 bases, leaving 6 bases of the junction unmatched. The germline CDR1 and CDR2 sequences are SGHAT and FQNNGV. The CDR3 is 15 residues long. For the CDR3, the DNA is TGTGCCAGCAGCTTCGGGACAGGGGGTTATTATGAGCAGTTCTTC. As protein: CASSFGTGGYYEQFF. Full variable domain (remainder filled in from reference TRBV11-2 and TRBJ2-1): EAGVAQSPRYKIIEKRQSVAFWCNPISGHATLYWYQQILGQGPKLLIQFQNNGVVDDSQLPKDRFSAERLKGVDSTLKIQPAKLEDSAVYLCASSFGTGGYYEQFFGPGTRLTVL.

The chain carries TRBV7-6 and TRBJ2-7, with a possible D match to TRBD1 (6 bases). Germline V gene sequence: CDR1 SGHVS, CDR2 FNYEAQ. This CDR3 has 15 residues. The germline V and J ends were trimmed by 5 bases and 1 base, with 15 bases remaining between them. The CDR3 bases are TGTGCCAGCAGCCGATATGGGGGCGCATCCTACGAGCAGTACTTC. It codes for CASSRYGGASYEQYF.

This clonotype was found many times. This sequence joins TRBV3-1 and TRBJ2-3; 12 bases agree with TRBD2. In germline, CDR1 is LGHDT, CDR2 YNNKEL (reference sequence). The CDR3 is 19 amino acids. With 2 bases clipped from V and 7 bases from J, the junction kept 16 bases outside the gene matches. The CDR3 region has the DNA TGTGCCAGCAGCCAATATCGGTCGCCTAGCGGGAGGGCCTCAAATACGCAGTATTTT. As protein: CASSQYRSPSGRASNTQYF.